A selection of T cell receptor beta chains follows, all from one sample in a study of breast tumors, draining lymph nodes, adjacent tissues. One entry per CDR3 protein, called by TCRdb with MiXCR from the multiplex PCR reads. Among over 15,000 distinct CDR3 sequences listed, around 50% were seen once. Sequenced sample: tumor-adjacent breast tissue. The receptors come from a female donor with breast cancer. Some clones in this sample may be carry-over from other donors' samples. Each CDR3 is given with its conserved first and last residue. Fields, in order: J gene, D gene, V gene, clone size, CDR3 protein, CDR3 DNA. The D gene is left open where the match is weak. For some rows the clone size is stated as once, few or many, or as a class when expanded; others skip it.

TRBJ2-1 TRBD2 TRBV5-4 . CASNSLAGNEQFF TGTGCCAGCAACTCACTAGCGGGTAATGAGCAGTTCTTC
TRBJ2-2 . TRBV2 . CASSDPGDRELFF TGTGCCAGCAGTGACCCAGGGGACCGGGAGCTGTTTTTT
TRBJ2-5 TRBD2 TRBV5-4 . CASSLEGTRQGETQYF TGTGCCAGCAGCTTGGAGGGGACTAGGCAGGGGGAGACCCAGTACTTC
TRBJ1-5 . TRBV5-6 many CASSQGSNQPQHF TGTGCCAGCAGCCAGGGGTCCAATCAGCCCCAGCATTTT
TRBJ1-6 TRBD1 TRBV28 medium-sized CASSLTSTGGRGDPLHF TGTGCCAGCAGTTTAACTTCGACAGGGGGACGAGGGGATCCCCTCCACTTT
TRBJ1-5 . TRBV10-3 . CAIRTGPAYEHF TGTGCCATCAGGACAGGACCAGCCTACGAGCATTTT
TRBJ2-1 TRBD2 TRBV7-3 once CASSQGGIAGGSYNEQFF TGTGCCAGCAGCCAAGGAGGAATAGCGGGAGGGTCCTACAATGAGCAGTTCTTC
TRBJ2-3 . TRBV6-6 many CASSYDHGARDTQYF TGTGCCAGCAGTTACGACCACGGGGCTCGGGATACGCAGTATTTT
TRBJ1-2 . TRBV10-1 . CATSAGINYGYTF TGCGCCACCTCCGCAGGGATTAACTATGGCTACACCTTC
TRBJ2-2 TRBD1 TRBV11-2 medium-sized CASSLTGVNTGELFF TGTGCCAGCAGCTTGACAGGGGTAAACACCGGGGAGCTGTTTTTT
TRBJ2-3 TRBD2 TRBV6-1 many CASSELVSGATQYF TGTGCCAGCAGTGAATTGGTTAGCGGGGCTACGCAGTATTTT
TRBJ2-7 . TRBV7-9 . CASSPPGGLGPEQYF TGTGCCAGCAGCCCACCCGGGGGCCTAGGTCCCGAGCAGTACTTC
TRBJ1-1 TRBD1 TRBV7-2 many CASSQGGPNTEAFF TGTGCCAGCAGCCAAGGGGGCCCGAACACTGAAGCTTTCTTT
TRBJ2-1 . TRBV29-1 . CSVEDAGYEQFF TGCAGCGTTGAAGATGCCGGTTATGAGCAGTTCTTC
TRBJ1-1 . TRBV29-1 many CSVGSGEDTEAFF TGCAGCGTTGGATCAGGGGAGGACACTGAAGCTTTCTTT
TRBJ1-4 . TRBV28 many CASSLRSSNEKLFF TGTGCCAGCAGTTTGCGCAGTTCCAATGAAAAACTGTTTTTT
TRBJ2-7 . TRBV10-2 . CASRGYEQYF TGCGCCAGCAGGGGTTACGAGCAGTACTTC
TRBJ1-2 . TRBV29-1 few CSVEEFQVPASADGYTF TGCAGCGTTGAAGAATTCCAGGTCCCCGCCAGTGCGGATGGCTACACCTTC
TRBJ1-1 . TRBV6-5 few CASQRGGYGGGNTEAFF TGTGCCAGTCAAAGAGGGGGTTACGGGGGGGGTAACACTGAAGCTTTCTTT
TRBJ1-3 . TRBV20-1 . CSARDGGLYIYF TGCAGTGCTAGAGATGGGGGTTTATACATATATTTT
TRBJ2-1 . TRBV6-2/TRBV6-3 many CASSHSISLFGKEQFF TGTGCCAGCAGTCACTCGATCAGTCTTTTTGGGAAAGAGCAGTTCTTC
TRBJ1-2 TRBD1 TRBV4-2 medium-sized CASSQDLGGASYGYTF TGTGCCAGCAGCCAAGACCTAGGGGGCGCAAGCTATGGCTACACCTTC
TRBJ2-1 TRBD2 TRBV10-3 . CAISEELADGVFF TGTGCCATCAGTGAAGAACTAGCGGATGGCGTGTTCTTC
TRBJ2-7 . TRBV5-5 . CASSPEGGPYEQYF TGTGCCAGCAGCCCAGAGGGGGGTCCCTACGAGCAGTACTTC
TRBJ1-2 . TRBV20-1 medium-sized CSARPPRTTNYGYTF TGCAGTGCTAGACCCCCCCGGACAACTAACTATGGCTACACCTTC
TRBJ2-1 TRBD1 TRBV20-1 few CSASRGQGINEQFF TGCAGTGCTAGTCGGGGACAGGGCATCAATGAGCAGTTCTTC
TRBJ2-1 TRBD2 TRBV2 . CASGRARGEQFF TGTGCCAGCGGGAGGGCCCGGGGTGAGCAGTTCTTC
TRBJ2-3 . TRBV19 . CASSGSTDTQYF TGTGCCAGTAGCGGGAGCACAGATACGCAGTATTTT
TRBJ2-7 . TRBV12-3/TRBV12-4 medium-sized CASSRGTWDEQYF TGTGCCAGCAGCCGCGGGACATGGGACGAGCAGTACTTC
TRBJ1-3 . TRBV12-3/TRBV12-4 . CASNCRNSGNTIYF TGTGCCAGCAATTGCCGAAACTCTGGAAACACCATATACTTT
TRBJ2-1 . TRBV6-5 many CASSRGDDEQFF TGTGCCAGTTCTAGGGGGGATGACGAGCAGTTCTTC
TRBJ2-7 . TRBV12-3/TRBV12-4 medium-sized CASSLGVGEQYF TGTGCCAGCAGTTTAGGAGTTGGCGAGCAGTACTTC
TRBJ2-2 . TRBV29-1 . CSVVPYLTGWRNTGELFF TGCAGCGTTGTTCCGTATTTAACAGGGTGGAGGAACACCGGGGAGCTGTTTTTT
TRBJ1-1 . TRBV9 few CASSVTWTNTEAFF TGTGCCAGCAGCGTAACCTGGACGAACACTGAAGCTTTCTTT
TRBJ1-4 . TRBV5-1 many CASSQGLTNEKLFF TGCGCCAGCAGCCAGGGTTTAACTAATGAAAAACTGTTTTTT
TRBJ1-6 . TRBV20-1 . CSARGGSGWYNSPLHF TGCAGTGCTAGAGGGGGTTCAGGGTGGTATAATTCACCCCTCCACTTT
TRBJ2-5 . TRBV20-1 medium-sized CSARANPKETQYF TGCAGTGCTAGAGCGAATCCCAAAGAGACCCAGTACTTC
TRBJ2-1 TRBD2 TRBV10-3 many CAISESDGRARERFF TGTGCCATCAGTGAGAGTGACGGGAGGGCCCGTGAGCGGTTCTTC